The 7 T cell receptor beta chains given below trace back to one sample, sequenced in a study of cytomegalovirus exposure and HLA in healthy donors. The data were produced by immunoSEQ multiplex PCR, yet TCRdb's version contains in-frame clones alone and is incomplete. The sample lists 100,000 to 150,000 clones; approximately 90% were seen once. The material sequenced was PBMCs. Receptors were obtained from a woman under 30 in good health and CMV-seronegative.

The chain couples TRBV14 to TRBJ1-6, with D tentatively TRBD1 (5 bases). Germline V CDR1 and CDR2: SGHDN, FVKESK. The germline V and J ends were trimmed by 5 bases and 4 bases, with 18 bases remaining between them. This CDR3 comprises 17 residues. The CDR3 region is CASSRRPWGTYNSPLHF. In nucleotides, the CDR3 is TGTGCCAGCAGCAGACGGCCTTGGGGCACATATAATTCACCCCTCCACTTT.

The chain is built from TRBV28 and TRBJ2-7; D might be TRBD1 (5 bases). Trimming left V 4 bases short and J 6 bases short, with 10 bases between. The CDR3 totals 12 residues. Germline V gives CDR1 MDHEN, CDR2 SYDVKM. The CDR3 nucleotides read TGTGCCAGCAGTTCGGACAATCCCGAGCAGTACTTC. Its translation is CASSSDNPEQYF.

This chain connects TRBV28 to TRBJ2-7; D may be TRBD2 (6 bases). Germline-derived CDR1 and CDR2 are MDHEN and SYDVKM. The CDR3 is 13 residues long. V lost 5 bases and J lost 5, with 13 bases in between. CDR3 nucleotide sequence: TGTGCCAGCAGTCGTTTGCGGGGCCACGAGCAGTACTTC. It codes for CASSRLRGHEQYF. Supplemented by reference TRBV28 and TRBJ2-7, the full variable domain reads DVKVTQSSRYLVKRTGEKVFLECVQDMDHENMFWYRQDPGLGLRLIYFSYDVKMKEKGDIPEGYSVSREKKERFSLILESASTNQTSMYLCASSRLRGHEQYFGPGTRLTVT.

The V and J genes are TRBV28 and TRBJ1-1, with D perhaps matching TRBD1 (6 bases). The CDR3 has 12 amino acids. V was shortened by 6 bases and J by 11 bases, with 16 bases between the two germline ends. Germline V gives CDR1 MDHEN, CDR2 SYDVKM. The CDR3 is CASSTGLIAAFF. The DNA of the CDR3 is TGTGCCAGCAGCACAGGGTTGATAGCGGCTTTCTTT.

J is TRBJ1-6 and V is TRBV28; D might be TRBD1 (6 bases). The V gene lost 10 bases and the J gene lost 3 bases, with 25 bases spanning the gap. CDR3 length: 18 residues. CDR1 MDHEN and CDR2 SYDVKM come from the germline V gene. Here the CDR3 reads CATQRGGGKLGYNSPLHF. The CDR3 DNA is TGTGCCACCCAGCGGGGAGGGGGAAAATTGGGCTATAATTCACCCCTCCACTTT.

The V gene is TRBV28, the J gene TRBJ1-6; the match to TRBD1 covers 7 bases. CDR3 length equals 12 residues. CDR1 is MDHEN and CDR2 is SYDVKM in the germline V gene. CDR3 in DNA: TGTGCGGGGGGACAGCCCAATTCACCCCTCCACTTT. Encoded protein: CAGGQPNSPLHF. Full variable domain (rest looked up from reference TRBV28 and TRBJ1-6): DVKVTQSSRYLVKRTGEKVFLECVQDMDHENMFWYRQDPGLGLRLIYFSYDVKMKEKGDIPEGYSVSREKKERFSLILESASTNQTSMYLCAGGQPNSPLHFGNGTRLTVT.

The chain combines TRBV2 with TRBJ1-1; D not certain. This CDR3 is 13 amino acids long. The V end was cut by 3 bases, the J end by 1 base, with 6 bases between. The germline V gene has CDR1 SNHLY and CDR2 FYNNEI. CDR3: CASSDEGNTEAFF. CDR3 sequence (DNA): TGTGCCAGCAGTGATGAGGGGAACACTGAAGCTTTCTTT.